The 3 T cell receptor beta chains in this list originate from one sample, sequenced in a study of blood T cell repertoires in COVID-19. Sequenced by immunoSEQ multiplex PCR; TCRdb stores in-frame clones only, minus some. This table has approximately 220,000 clones, 80% to 90% appearing once. The specimen sequenced was PBMCs or T cells enriched from blood (not recorded which). These receptors were obtained from a man aged 25 to 45 who had recovered from COVID-19.

This rearrangement joins TRBV5-5 to TRBJ2-2, with D unresolved. CDR1 is SGHKS, CDR2 YYEKEE, per germline (reference sequence). The CDR3 has 13 amino acids. V lost 4 bases and J 6 bases, leaving 10 bases between the germline ends. The CDR3 bases are TGTGCCAGCAGCCCCACCCACTCCGGGGAGCTGTTTTTT. As protein: CASSPTHSGELFF.

The CDR3 reads CASSLDAGQSTNEKLFF. Written as DNA, the CDR3 is TGTGCCAGCAGCTTAGATGCAGGGCAGTCGACGAATGAAAAACTGTTTTTT. The chain uses TRBV11-3 and TRBJ1-4; weak D call: TRBD1 (5 bases). CDR1 SGHNT and CDR2 YENEEA come from the germline V gene. This CDR3 is built from 17 residues. V dropped 0 bases and J dropped 5 bases, with 16 bases sitting between them.

By proportion, this clone is medium-sized. The J gene is TRBJ2-1, the V gene TRBV27, with D perhaps TRBD1 (5 bases). V was pared by 3 bases and J by 4 bases, with 7 bases between. This CDR3 region has 13 residues. In germline, CDR1 is MNHEY, CDR2 SMNVEV (reference sequence). The CDR3 is CASSFSGYNEQFF. The CDR3 DNA is TGTGCCAGCAGTTTCTCAGGGTACAATGAGCAGTTCTTC.